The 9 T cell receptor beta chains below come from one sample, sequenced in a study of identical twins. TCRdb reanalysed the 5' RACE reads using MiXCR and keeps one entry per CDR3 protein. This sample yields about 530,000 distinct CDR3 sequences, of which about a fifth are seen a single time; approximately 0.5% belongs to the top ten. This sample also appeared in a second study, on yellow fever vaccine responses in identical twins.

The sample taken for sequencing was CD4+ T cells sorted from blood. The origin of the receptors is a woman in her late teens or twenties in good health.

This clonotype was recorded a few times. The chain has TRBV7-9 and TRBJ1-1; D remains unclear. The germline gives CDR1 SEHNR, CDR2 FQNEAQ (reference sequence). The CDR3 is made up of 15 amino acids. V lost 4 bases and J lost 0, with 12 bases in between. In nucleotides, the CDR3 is TGTGCCAGCAGCTCCTCAACCGGCATGAACACTGAAGCTTTCTTT. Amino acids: CASSSSTGMNTEAFF.

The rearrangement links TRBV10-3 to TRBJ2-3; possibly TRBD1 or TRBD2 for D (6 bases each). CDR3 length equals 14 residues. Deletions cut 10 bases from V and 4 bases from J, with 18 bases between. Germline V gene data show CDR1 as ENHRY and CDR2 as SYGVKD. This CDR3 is CATEGGLLADTQYF. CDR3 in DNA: TGTGCCACGGAGGGGGGCCTTCTCGCAGATACGCAGTATTTT.

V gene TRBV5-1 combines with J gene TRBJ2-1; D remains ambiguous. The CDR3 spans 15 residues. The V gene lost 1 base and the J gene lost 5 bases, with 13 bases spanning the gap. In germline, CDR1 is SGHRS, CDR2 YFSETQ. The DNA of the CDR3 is TGCGCCAGCAGCTTGTGGCTGCAGCTTAACAATGAGCAGTTCTTC. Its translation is CASSLWLQLNNEQFF. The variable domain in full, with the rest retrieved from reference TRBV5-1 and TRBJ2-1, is KAGVTQTPRYLIKTRGQQVTLSCSPISGHRSVSWYQQTPGQGLQFLFEYFSETQRNKGNFPGRFSGRQFSNSRSEMNVSTLELGDSALYLCASSLWLQLNNEQFFGPGTRLTVL.

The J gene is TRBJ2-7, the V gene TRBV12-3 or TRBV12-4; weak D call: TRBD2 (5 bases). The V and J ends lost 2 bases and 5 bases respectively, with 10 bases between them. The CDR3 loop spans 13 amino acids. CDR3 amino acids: CASSLRGVNEQYV. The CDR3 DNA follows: TGTGCCAGCAGTTTACGGGGTGTCAACGAGCAGTACGTC.

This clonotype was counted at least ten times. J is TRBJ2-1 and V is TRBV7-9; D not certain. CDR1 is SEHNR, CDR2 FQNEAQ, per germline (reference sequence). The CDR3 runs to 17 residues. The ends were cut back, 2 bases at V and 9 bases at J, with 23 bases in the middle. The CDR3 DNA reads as TGTGCCAGCAGCTTATTATTATCGGGTCCCTGGGGTTTTGAGCAGTTCTTC. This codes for CASSLLLSGPWGFEQFF. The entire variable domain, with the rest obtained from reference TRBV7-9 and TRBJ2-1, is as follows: DTGVSQNPRHKITKRGQNVTFRCDPISEHNRLYWYRQTLGQGPEFLTYFQNEAQLEKSRLLSDRFSAERPKGSFSTLEIQRTEQGDSAMYLCASSLLLSGPWGFEQFFGPGTRLTVL.

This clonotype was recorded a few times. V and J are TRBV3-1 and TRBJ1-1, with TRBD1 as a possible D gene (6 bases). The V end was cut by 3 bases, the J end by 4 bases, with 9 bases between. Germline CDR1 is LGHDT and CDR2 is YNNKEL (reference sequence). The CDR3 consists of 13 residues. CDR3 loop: CASSQGASTEAFF. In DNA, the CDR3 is TGTGCCAGCAGCCAGGGGGCGTCCACTGAAGCTTTCTTT.

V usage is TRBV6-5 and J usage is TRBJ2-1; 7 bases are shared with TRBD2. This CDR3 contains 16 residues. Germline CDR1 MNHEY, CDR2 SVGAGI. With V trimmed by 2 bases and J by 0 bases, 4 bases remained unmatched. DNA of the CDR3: TGTGCCAGCAGTTACCGGGGCGGGAGCTCCTACAATGAGCAGTTCTTC. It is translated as CASSYRGGSSYNEQFF.

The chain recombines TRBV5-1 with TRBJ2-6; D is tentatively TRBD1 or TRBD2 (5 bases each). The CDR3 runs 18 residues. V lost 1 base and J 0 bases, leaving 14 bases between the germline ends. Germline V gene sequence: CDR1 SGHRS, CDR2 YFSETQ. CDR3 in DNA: TGCGCCAGCAGCTTGCCGGGGCAAAGCATCTCTGGGGCCAACGTCCTGACTTTC. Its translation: CASSLPGQSISGANVLTF.

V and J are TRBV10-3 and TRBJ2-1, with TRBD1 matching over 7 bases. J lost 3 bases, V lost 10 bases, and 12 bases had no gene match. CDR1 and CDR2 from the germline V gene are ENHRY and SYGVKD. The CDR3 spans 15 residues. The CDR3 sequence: CATAPTGSGYNEQFF. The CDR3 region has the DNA TGTGCCACAGCCCCGACAGGGTCGGGCTACAATGAGCAGTTCTTC.